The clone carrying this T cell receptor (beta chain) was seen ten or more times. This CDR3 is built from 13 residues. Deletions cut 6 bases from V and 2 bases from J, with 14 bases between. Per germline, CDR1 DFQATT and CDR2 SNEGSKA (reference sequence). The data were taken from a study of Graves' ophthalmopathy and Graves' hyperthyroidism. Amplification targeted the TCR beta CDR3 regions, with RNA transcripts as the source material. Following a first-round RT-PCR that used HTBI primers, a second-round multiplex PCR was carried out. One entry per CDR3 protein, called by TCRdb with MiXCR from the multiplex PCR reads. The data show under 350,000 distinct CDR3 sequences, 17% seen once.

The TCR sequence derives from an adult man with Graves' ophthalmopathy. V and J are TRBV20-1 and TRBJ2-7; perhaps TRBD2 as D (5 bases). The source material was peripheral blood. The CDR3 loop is CSAPSSGAYEQYF. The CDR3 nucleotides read TGCAGTGCCCCTTCGTCCGGGGCCTACGAGCAGTACTTC.